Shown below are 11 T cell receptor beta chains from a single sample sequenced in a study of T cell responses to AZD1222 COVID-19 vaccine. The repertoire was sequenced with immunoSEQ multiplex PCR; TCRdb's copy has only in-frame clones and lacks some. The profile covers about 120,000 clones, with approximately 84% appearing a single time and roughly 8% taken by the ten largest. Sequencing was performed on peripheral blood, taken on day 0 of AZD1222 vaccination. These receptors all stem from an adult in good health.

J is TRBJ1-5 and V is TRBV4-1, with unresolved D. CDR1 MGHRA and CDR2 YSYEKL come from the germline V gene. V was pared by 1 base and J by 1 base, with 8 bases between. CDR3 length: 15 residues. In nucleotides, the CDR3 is TGCGCCAGCAGCCAAGGTCGGAACAGCAATCAGCCCCAGCATTTT. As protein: CASSQGRNSNQPQHF.

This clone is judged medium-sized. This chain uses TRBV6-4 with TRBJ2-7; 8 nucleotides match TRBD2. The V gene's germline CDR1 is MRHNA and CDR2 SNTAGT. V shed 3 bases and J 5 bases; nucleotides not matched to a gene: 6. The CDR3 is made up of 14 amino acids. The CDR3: CASSEGSGSDEQYF. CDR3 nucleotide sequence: TGTGCCAGCAGTGAGGGGAGCGGGAGCGACGAGCAGTACTTC.

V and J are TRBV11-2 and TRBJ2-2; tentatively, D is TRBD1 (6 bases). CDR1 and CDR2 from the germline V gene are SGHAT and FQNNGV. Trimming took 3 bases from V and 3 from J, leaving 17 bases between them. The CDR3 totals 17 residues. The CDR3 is CASSFPSRGFDTGELFF. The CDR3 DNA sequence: TGTGCCAGCAGCTTCCCCAGTAGGGGGTTTGACACCGGGGAGCTGTTTTTT.

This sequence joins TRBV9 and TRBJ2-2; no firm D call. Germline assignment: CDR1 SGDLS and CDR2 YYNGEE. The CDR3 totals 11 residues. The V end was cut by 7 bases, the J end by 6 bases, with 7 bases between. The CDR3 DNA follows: TGTGCCAGCGGGTCGTCCGGGGAGCTGTTTTTT. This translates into CASGSSGELFF. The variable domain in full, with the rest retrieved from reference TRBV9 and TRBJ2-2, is DSGVTQTPKHLITATGQRVTLRCSPRSGDLSVYWYQQSLDQGLQFLIQYYNGEERAKGNILERFSAQQFPDLHSELNLSSLELGDSALYFCASGSSGELFFGEGSRLTVL.

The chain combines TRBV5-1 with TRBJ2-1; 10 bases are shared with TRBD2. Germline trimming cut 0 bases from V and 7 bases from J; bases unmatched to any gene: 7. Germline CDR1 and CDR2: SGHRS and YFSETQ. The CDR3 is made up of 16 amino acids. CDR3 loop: CASSLGAGGGSNEQFF. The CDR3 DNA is TGCGCCAGCAGCTTGGGAGCGGGAGGGGGGTCGAATGAGCAGTTCTTC.

The CDR3 coding sequence is TGTGCCAGCAGTCCAAAAGGGGGCGCGGAAGCTTTCTTT. Translated: CASSPKGGAEAFF. The J gene is TRBJ1-1, the V gene TRBV27, with TRBD1 identical over 7 bases. Germline-derived CDR1 and CDR2 are MNHEY and SMNVEV (reference sequence). The junction had 8 bases not matched to a gene; V was cut back by 5 bases and J by 8 bases. This CDR3 is 13 amino acids long.

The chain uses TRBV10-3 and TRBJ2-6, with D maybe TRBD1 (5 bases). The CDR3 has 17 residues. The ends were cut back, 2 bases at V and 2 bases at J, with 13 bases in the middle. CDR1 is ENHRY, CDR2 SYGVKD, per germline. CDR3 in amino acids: CAISEETPGTGANVLTF. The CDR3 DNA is TGTGCCATCAGTGAGGAAACCCCAGGGACTGGGGCCAACGTCCTGACTTTC.

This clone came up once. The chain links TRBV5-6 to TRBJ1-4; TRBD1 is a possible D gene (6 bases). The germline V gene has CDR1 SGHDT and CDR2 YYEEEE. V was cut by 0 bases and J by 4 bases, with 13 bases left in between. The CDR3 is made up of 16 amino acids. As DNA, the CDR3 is TGTGCCAGCAGCTTGGCTAGGGGGGCAGATAATGAAAAACTGTTTTTT. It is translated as CASSLARGADNEKLFF.

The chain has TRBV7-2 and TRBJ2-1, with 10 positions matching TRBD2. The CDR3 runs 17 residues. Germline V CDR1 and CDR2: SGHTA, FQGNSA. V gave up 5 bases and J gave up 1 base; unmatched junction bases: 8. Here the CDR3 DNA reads TGTGCCAGCAGCCCAATGCCTAGCGGGGGATCCTACAATGAGCAGTTCTTC. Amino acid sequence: CASSPMPSGGSYNEQFF.

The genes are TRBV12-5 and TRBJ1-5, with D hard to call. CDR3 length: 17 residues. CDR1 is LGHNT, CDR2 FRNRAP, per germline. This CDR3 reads CAPIGGVGWISNQPQHF. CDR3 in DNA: TGTGCCCCCATAGGCGGGGTGGGGTGGATAAGCAATCAGCCCCAGCATTTT. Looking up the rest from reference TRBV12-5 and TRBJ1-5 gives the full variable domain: DARVTQTPRHKVTEMGQEVTMRCQPILGHNTVFWYRQTMMQGLELLAYFRNRAPLDDSGMPKDRFSAEMPDATLATLKIQPSEPRDSAVYFCAPIGGVGWISNQPQHFGDGTRLSIL.

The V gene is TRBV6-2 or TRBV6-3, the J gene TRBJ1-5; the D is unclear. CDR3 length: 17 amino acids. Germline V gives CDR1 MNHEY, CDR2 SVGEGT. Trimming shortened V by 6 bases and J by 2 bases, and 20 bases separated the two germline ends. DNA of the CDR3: TGTGCCAGCAGCTTACGAGGAGGGATCTTGGGCAATCAGCCCCAGCATTTT. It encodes CASSLRGGILGNQPQHF.